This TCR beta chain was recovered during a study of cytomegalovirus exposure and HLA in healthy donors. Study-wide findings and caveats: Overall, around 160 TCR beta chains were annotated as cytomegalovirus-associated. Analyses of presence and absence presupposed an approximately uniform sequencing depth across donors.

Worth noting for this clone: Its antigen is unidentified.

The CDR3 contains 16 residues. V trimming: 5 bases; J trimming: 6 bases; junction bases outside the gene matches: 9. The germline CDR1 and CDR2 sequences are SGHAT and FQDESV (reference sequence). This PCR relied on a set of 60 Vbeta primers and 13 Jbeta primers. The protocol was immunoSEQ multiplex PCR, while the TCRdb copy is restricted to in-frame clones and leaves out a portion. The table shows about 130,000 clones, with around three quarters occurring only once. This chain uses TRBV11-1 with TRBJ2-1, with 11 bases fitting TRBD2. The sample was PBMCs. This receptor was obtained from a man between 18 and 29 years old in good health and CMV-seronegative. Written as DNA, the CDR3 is TGTGCCAGCAGCCCGGAGGGACTAGCGGAATCCAATGAGCAGTTCTTC. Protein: CASSPEGLAESNEQFF.